This T cell receptor beta chain was observed in a study of T cell changes during pregnancy in multiple sclerosis. Libraries were prepared by immunoSEQ multiplex PCR; TCRdb keeps only in-frame clonotypes and omits some of them. Of about 38,000 clones listed, 85% to 95% are singletons. This CDR3 is built from 15 residues. Germline CDR1 LNHNV, CDR2 YYDKDF (reference sequence). The V end lost 3 bases, the J end lost 4 bases, and 15 bases lay between the germline ends. The chain joins TRBV15 to TRBJ1-2; TRBD1 is a possible D gene (5 bases). The material was CD4+ T cells from peripheral blood mononuclear cells, obtained in the third trimester of pregnancy. The clonotype comes from a female donor in good health, enrolled as a control in a pregnancy study. The CDR3 loop reads CATSSPQGRSYGYTF. The CDR3 DNA reads as TGTGCCACCAGCAGCCCGCAGGGAAGGAGCTATGGCTACACCTTC.